The rows below give T cell receptor beta chains drawn from one sample of a study of blood T cell repertoires in COVID-19. Here immunoSEQ multiplex PCR was the method, and the copy in TCRdb shows in-frame clones only, minus some. The sample yields about 68,000 clones, about 83% seen once. Input material: peripheral blood. Receptor source: an elderly man with acute or convalescent COVID-19. Both conserved end residues are trimmed from each CDR3. A D gene is named only where the DNA matches it firmly.

CDR3aa: ASMEGDIFTEAF
v_gene: TRBV6-6
j_gene: TRBJ1-1
d_gene: NA

CDR3aa: ASSLGGSKPQH
v_gene: TRBV7-8
j_gene: TRBJ1-5
d_gene: NA

CDR3aa: ASSVGRTTEQY
v_gene: TRBV14
j_gene: TRBJ2-7
d_gene: NA

CDR3aa: ASSLTTRGLTGELF
v_gene: TRBV5-1
j_gene: TRBJ2-2
d_gene: NA

CDR3aa: SASQGHSNTEAF
v_gene: TRBV20-1
j_gene: TRBJ1-1
d_gene: NA

CDR3aa: ASSLLAGGASDTQY
v_gene: TRBV27
j_gene: TRBJ2-3
d_gene: TRBD2

CDR3aa: ASRGGEHNEQF
v_gene: TRBV7-3
j_gene: TRBJ2-1
d_gene: TRBD2

CDR3aa: ASSPGQEISPLH
v_gene: TRBV5-1
j_gene: TRBJ1-6
d_gene: TRBD1

CDR3aa: ASRRDRVNSPLH
v_gene: TRBV28
j_gene: TRBJ1-6
d_gene: TRBD1

CDR3aa: ASSPGQYQETQY
v_gene: TRBV18
j_gene: TRBJ2-5
d_gene: TRBD1

CDR3aa: ASSYPGTPNNEQF
v_gene: TRBV6-2/TRBV6-3
j_gene: TRBJ2-1
d_gene: NA

CDR3aa: ASGADYGYT
v_gene: TRBV10-2
j_gene: TRBJ1-2
d_gene: NA

CDR3aa: ASSGGREPQH
v_gene: TRBV27
j_gene: TRBJ1-5
d_gene: NA

CDR3aa: ASSLATSSYNEQF
v_gene: TRBV28
j_gene: TRBJ2-1
d_gene: NA

CDR3aa: ASSTGARVTQH
v_gene: TRBV6-5
j_gene: TRBJ1-5
d_gene: TRBD1

CDR3aa: ASSQEGLLGEAF
v_gene: TRBV4-1
j_gene: TRBJ1-1
d_gene: NA

CDR3aa: ASRLLAGVLQETQY
v_gene: TRBV12-2
j_gene: TRBJ2-5
d_gene: NA

CDR3aa: ASSLAFSGSLGNEQF
v_gene: TRBV7-6
j_gene: TRBJ2-1
d_gene: TRBD2

CDR3aa: ASSPRGYEQY
v_gene: TRBV7-9
j_gene: TRBJ2-7
d_gene: NA

CDR3aa: ASRNRPNTEAF
v_gene: TRBV6-6
j_gene: TRBJ1-1
d_gene: NA

CDR3aa: ASSLVQTGELF
v_gene: TRBV7-9
j_gene: TRBJ2-2
d_gene: NA

CDR3aa: ASFLSREINYGYT
v_gene: TRBV5-6
j_gene: TRBJ1-2
d_gene: NA

CDR3aa: ASSLLVIQPQH
v_gene: TRBV28
j_gene: TRBJ1-5
d_gene: NA

CDR3aa: ASSVAQSGTNTGELF
v_gene: TRBV9
j_gene: TRBJ2-2
d_gene: TRBD2

CDR3aa: ASSPLTGGSRGYT
v_gene: TRBV7-8
j_gene: TRBJ1-2
d_gene: TRBD1

CDR3aa: ASSSPGQASYEQY
v_gene: TRBV6-6
j_gene: TRBJ2-7
d_gene: TRBD1

CDR3aa: ASRPGGAYEQY
v_gene: TRBV7-8
j_gene: TRBJ2-7
d_gene: TRBD2